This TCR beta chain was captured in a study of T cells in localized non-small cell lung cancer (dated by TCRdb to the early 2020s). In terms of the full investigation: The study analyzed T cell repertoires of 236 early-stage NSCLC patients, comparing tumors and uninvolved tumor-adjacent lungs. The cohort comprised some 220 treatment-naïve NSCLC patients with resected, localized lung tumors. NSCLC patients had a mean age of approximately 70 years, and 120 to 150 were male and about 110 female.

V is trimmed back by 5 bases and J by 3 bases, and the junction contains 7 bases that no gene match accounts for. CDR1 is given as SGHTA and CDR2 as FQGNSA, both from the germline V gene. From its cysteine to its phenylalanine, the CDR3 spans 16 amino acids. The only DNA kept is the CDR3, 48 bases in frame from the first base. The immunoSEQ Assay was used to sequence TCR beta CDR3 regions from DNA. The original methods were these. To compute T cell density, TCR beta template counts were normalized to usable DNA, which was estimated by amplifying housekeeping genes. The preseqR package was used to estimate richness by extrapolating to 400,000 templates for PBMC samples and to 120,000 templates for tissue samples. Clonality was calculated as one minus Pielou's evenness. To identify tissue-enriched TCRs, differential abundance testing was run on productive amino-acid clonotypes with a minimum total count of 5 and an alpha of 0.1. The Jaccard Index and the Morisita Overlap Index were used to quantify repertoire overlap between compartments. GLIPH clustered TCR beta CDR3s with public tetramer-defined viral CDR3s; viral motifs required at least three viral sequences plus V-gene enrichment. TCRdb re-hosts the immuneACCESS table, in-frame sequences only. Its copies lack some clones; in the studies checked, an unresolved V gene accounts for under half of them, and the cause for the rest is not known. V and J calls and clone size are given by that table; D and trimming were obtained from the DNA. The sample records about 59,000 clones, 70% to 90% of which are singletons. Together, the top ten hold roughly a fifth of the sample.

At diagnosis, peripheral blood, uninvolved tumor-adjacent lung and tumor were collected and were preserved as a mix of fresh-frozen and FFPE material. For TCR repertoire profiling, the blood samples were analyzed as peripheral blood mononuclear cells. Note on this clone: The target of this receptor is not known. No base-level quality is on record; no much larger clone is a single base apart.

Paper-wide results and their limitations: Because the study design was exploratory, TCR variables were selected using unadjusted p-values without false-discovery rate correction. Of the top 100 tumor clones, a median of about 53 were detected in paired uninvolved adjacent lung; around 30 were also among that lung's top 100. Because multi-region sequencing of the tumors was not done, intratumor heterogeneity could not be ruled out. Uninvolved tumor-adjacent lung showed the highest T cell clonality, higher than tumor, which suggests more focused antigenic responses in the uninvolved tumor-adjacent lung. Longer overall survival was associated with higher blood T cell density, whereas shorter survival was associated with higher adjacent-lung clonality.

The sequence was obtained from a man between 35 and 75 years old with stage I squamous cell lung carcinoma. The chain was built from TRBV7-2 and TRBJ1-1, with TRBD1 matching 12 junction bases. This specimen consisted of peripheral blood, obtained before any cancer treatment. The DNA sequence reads TGTGCCAGCAGCCCCGGGACAGGGGGCGGTTACACTGAAGCTTTCTTT. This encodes CASSPGTGGGYTEAFF.